Listed below are T cell receptor beta chains from one sample, sequenced in a study of T cells after yellow fever vaccination. TCRdb called the 5' RACE reads again in MiXCR, with one record for every CDR3 protein. The table includes a few hundred thousand distinct CDR3 sequences, 4.1% detected once. The sequences come from PBMCs, collected 5 days after the yellow fever booster vaccination. The receptor source for this set is a young man who received the YFV17D yellow fever vaccine. The CDR3 runs from the conserved cysteine through the conserved F or W. D genes are given only for firm matches. The size entry is marked missing in some rows and otherwise reads once, few, many or a size class.

13 | . | . | TRBJ2-1 | TRBV7-2 | CASANPDYNEQFF | TGTGCCAGCGCCAATCCCGACTACAATGAGCAGTTCTTC
15 | few | TRBD1 | TRBJ2-3 | TRBV12-5 | CASGPNRGGTDTQYF | TGTGCTAGTGGTCCTAACAGGGGAGGCACAGATACGCAGTATTTT
16 | . | TRBD1 | TRBJ2-7 | TRBV7-9 | CASSPRSGQGTLEQYF | TGTGCCAGCAGCCCTCGATCGGGACAGGGTACGCTCGAGCAGTACTTC
15 | many | . | TRBJ2-2 | TRBV7-3 | CASSLTPGNTGELFF | TGTGCCAGCAGCTTAACCCCAGGGAACACCGGGGAGCTGTTTTTT
14 | . | . | TRBJ2-7 | TRBV5-1 | CASSSDGALGEQYF | TGCGCCAGCAGTTCCGATGGGGCCTTGGGCGAGCAGTACTTC
17 | few | TRBD1 | TRBJ1-3 | TRBV5-1 | CASSLGLRGPSGNTIYF | TGCGCCAGCAGCTTGGGGCTCAGGGGGCCCTCTGGAAACACCATATATTTT
12 | few | . | TRBJ2-1 | TRBV12-3/TRBV12-4 | CASKTSNNEQFF | TGTGCCAGCAAAACTAGTAACAATGAGCAGTTCTTC
13 | many | . | TRBJ2-5 | TRBV7-6 | CASRSLTRETQYF | TGTGCCAGCAGGTCACTTACGCGGGAGACCCAGTACTTC
14 | . | . | TRBJ1-2 | TRBV7-2 | CASSPLIPTDGYTF | TGTGCCAGCAGCCCCCTTATCCCCACGGATGGCTACACCTTC
16 | few | TRBD2 | TRBJ2-1 | TRBV12-3/TRBV12-4 | CASSLMEGLAANEQFF | TGTGCCAGCAGTTTAATGGAGGGACTAGCGGCAAATGAGCAGTTCTTC